The rows below give T cell receptor beta chains drawn from one sample of a study of blood T cell repertoires in COVID-19. Clones were sequenced by immunoSEQ multiplex PCR, and TCRdb holds only the in-frame ones, with some missing. The table shows about 15,000 clones, with 76% occurring only once. Input material: peripheral blood. All receptors come from a man aged 70-80 years with active or convalescent COVID-19. CDR3s include the opening cysteine and the closing phenylalanine or tryptophan. D genes are given only for firm matches. Size is omitted from some rows. Given values are once, few, many or a class for expanded clones.

size	D	J	V	CDR3	DNA
-	TRBD2	TRBJ2-7	TRBV6-4	CASSERLAGGLSYEQYF	TGTGCCAGCAGTGAGCGACTAGCGGGGGGCCTCTCCTACGAGCAGTACTTC
once	-	TRBJ2-5	TRBV11-2	CASSLQETQYF	TGTGCCAGCAGCCTCCAAGAGACCCAGTACTTC
-	-	TRBJ1-2	TRBV19	CASSIVRGDYGYTF	TGTGCCAGTAGTATAGTCAGGGGCGACTATGGCTACACCTTC
-	-	TRBJ1-2	TRBV5-4	CASSLREAGGYTF	TGTGCCAGCTCCCTTCGGGAGGCGGGAGGCTACACCTTC
-	-	TRBJ1-2	TRBV7-8	CASSFPGESYGYTF	TGTGCCAGCAGCTTTCCCGGTGAATCCTATGGCTACACCTTC
few	-	TRBJ2-7	TRBV28	CASSSLGLSSYEQYF	TGTGCCAGCAGTTCCCTCGGACTCAGCTCCTACGAGCAGTACTTC
-	-	TRBJ2-5	TRBV11-2	CASSLGHLVETQYF	TGTGCCAGCAGCTTAGGACATCTCGTAGAGACCCAGTACTTC
-	-	TRBJ2-2	TRBV19	CASHAGQAISTGELFF	TGTGCCAGCCATGCGGGCCAGGCGATTAGTACCGGGGAGCTGTTTTTT
-	TRBD1	TRBJ1-4	TRBV10-3	CAISRQGAGEKLFF	TGTGCCATCAGTCGACAGGGGGCAGGGGAAAAACTGTTTTTT
-	TRBD1	TRBJ1-6	TRBV19	CASSPRQGNSPPLHF	TGTGCCAGTAGTCCCCGACAGGGGAATTCTCCCCCCCTCCACTTT
few	TRBD1	TRBJ1-2	TRBV7-2	CASSSWSTGRISRGYTF	TGTGCCAGCAGCTCATGGTCGACAGGGCGAATTTCGCGTGGCTACACCTTC
-	TRBD1	TRBJ1-2	TRBV4-1	CASSQNPGQGGYGYTF	TGCGCCAGCAGCCAAAATCCGGGACAGGGTGGCTATGGCTACACCTTC
few	-	TRBJ2-7	TRBV20-1	CSASFGGRSSYEQYF	TGCAGTGCTAGTTTTGGCGGTAGAAGCTCCTACGAGCAGTACTTC
-	-	TRBJ1-2	TRBV14	CASSQGANLNYGYTF	TGTGCCAGCAGCCAAGGGGCTAACCTTAACTATGGCTACACCTTC
few	-	TRBJ2-5	TRBV7-7	CASSPGTGGGVTQYF	TGTGCTAGCAGCCCAGGGACAGGAGGGGGGGTGACCCAGTACTTC
-	TRBD2	TRBJ2-7	TRBV4-2	CASSQDRASGGAEQYF	TGTGCCAGCAGCCAAGATAGGGCTAGCGGGGGGGCCGAGCAGTACTTC
hyperexpanded	TRBD1	TRBJ2-1	TRBV28	CASSLEWTGVIDEQFF	TGTGCCAGCAGTTTGGAGTGGACAGGGGTGATCGATGAGCAGTTCTTC
-	TRBD1	TRBJ1-3	TRBV9	CASSAGTGTSGNTIYF	TGTGCCAGCAGCGCCGGGACAGGGACTTCTGGAAACACCATATATTTT
once	TRBD1	TRBJ1-5	TRBV2	CASRQGPYSNQPQHF	TGTGCCAGCAGACAGGGGCCCTATAGCAATCAGCCCCAGCATTTT
-	TRBD2	TRBJ2-2	TRBV7-2	CASRKGLAGTGELFF	TGTGCCAGCAGAAAGGGACTAGCGGGAACCGGGGAGCTGTTTTTT
few	TRBD1	TRBJ1-3	TRBV13	CASSPQGSGNTIYF	TGTGCCAGCAGCCCACAGGGGAGTGGAAACACCATATATTTT
once	TRBD2	TRBJ2-3	TRBV7-2	CASTSGGDTQYF	TGTGCCAGCACCTCCGGGGGGGATACGCAGTATTTT
-	TRBD1	TRBJ1-2	TRBV30	CAWSDRGGYTF	TGTGCCTGGAGCGACAGGGGTGGCTACACCTTC
-	TRBD1	TRBJ1-3	TRBV18	CASSGQGRNTIYF	TGTGCCAGCTCTGGACAGGGACGGAACACCATATATTTT
-	-	TRBJ1-1	TRBV25-1	CASRSWGGTEAFF	TGTGCCAGCAGATCATGGGGAGGCACTGAAGCTTTCTTT
-	TRBD2	TRBJ2-2	TRBV14	CASSPRLAGYTPSGELFF	TGTGCCAGCAGCCCCAGACTAGCGGGGTATACTCCTTCCGGGGAGCTGTTTTTT
-	TRBD1	TRBJ2-7	TRBV27	CASSFAGGRQARLFHEQYF	TGTGCCAGCAGTTTTGCAGGGGGTCGGCAGGCCAGGTTATTCCACGAGCAGTACTTC
-	TRBD1	TRBJ1-2	TRBV24-1	CATSGTGGDGYTF	TGTGCCACCAGTGGGACAGGGGGAGATGGCTACACCTTC
-	TRBD1	TRBJ2-7	TRBV6-5	CASSYWGQAKAEQYF	TGTGCCAGCAGTTACTGGGGACAGGCGAAGGCCGAGCAGTACTTC
-	-	TRBJ2-1	TRBV7-8	CASSLNSRRTDNEQFF	TGTGCCAGCAGCTTAAATAGTAGGAGGACAGACAATGAGCAGTTCTTC
-	-	TRBJ2-2	TRBV28	CASALGVGGTGELFF	TGTGCCAGCGCCCTGGGGGTCGGGGGCACCGGGGAGCTGTTTTTT
-	-	TRBJ2-3	TRBV4-3	CASSQDSFGFTDTQYF	TGCGCCAGCAGCCAAGATTCGTTCGGGTTCACAGATACGCAGTATTTT
once	-	TRBJ1-1	TRBV5-1	CASSLDGLRNTEAFF	TGCGCCAGCAGCTTGGATGGCCTCCGGAACACTGAAGCTTTCTTT
-	-	TRBJ1-2	TRBV3-1/TRBV3-2	CASSPESGPVYGYTF	TGTGCCAGCAGCCCCGAAAGTGGTCCGGTCTATGGCTACACCTTC
-	TRBD1	TRBJ1-6	TRBV10-3	CAITPGQGLGSPLHF	TGTGCCATCACCCCCGGACAGGGATTAGGCTCACCCCTCCACTTT
-	TRBD1	TRBJ1-1	TRBV29-1	CSARQGNTEAFF	TGCAGCGCCCGACAGGGGAACACTGAAGCTTTCTTT
-	-	TRBJ1-1	TRBV4-2	CASSPRQESNTEAFF	TGTGCCAGCAGCCCCCGACAGGAGTCGAACACTGAAGCTTTCTTT
-	-	TRBJ1-2	TRBV7-8	CASSPHREMDGYTF	TGTGCCAGCAGCCCGCACAGGGAAATGGATGGCTACACCTTC
-	TRBD1	TRBJ1-2	TRBV3-1/TRBV3-2	CASSQDAGTGVYGYTF	TGTGCCAGCAGCCAAGACGCCGGGACAGGAGTCTATGGCTACACCTTC
-	TRBD1	TRBJ2-7	TRBV7-9	CASSLASGQGSYEQYF	TGTGCCAGCAGCTTAGCCTCGGGACAGGGGTCCTACGAGCAGTACTTC
-	TRBD2	TRBJ2-3	TRBV15	CATSRAGGGTDTQYF	TGTGCCACCAGCAGAGCGGGAGGGGGCACAGATACGCAGTATTTT
-	-	TRBJ1-4	TRBV27	CASSWARGYIEKLFF	TGTGCCAGCAGTTGGGCTAGGGGGTATATTGAAAAACTGTTTTTT
-	TRBD2	TRBJ2-1	TRBV18	CASSPPIRGGGYNEQFF	TGTGCCAGCTCACCACCAATTCGGGGGGGTGGTTACAATGAGCAGTTCTTC
-	TRBD1	TRBJ2-3	TRBV6-5	CASSYLRRDRRDTQYF	TGTGCCAGCAGTTACTTGCGCCGGGACAGACGAGATACGCAGTATTTT
-	TRBD2	TRBJ2-5	TRBV5-1	CASSLGLAGVETQYF	TGCGCCAGCAGCTTGGGACTAGCGGGAGTGGAGACCCAGTACTTC
few	TRBD1	TRBJ1-6	TRBV6-6	CASSSGTGGSSPLHF	TGTGCCAGCAGCTCCGGGACAGGAGGGAGTTCACCCCTCCACTTT
-	-	TRBJ2-1	TRBV6-5	CASSYHRAPYNEQFF	TGTGCCAGCAGTTATCACAGGGCCCCCTACAATGAGCAGTTCTTC
-	-	TRBJ1-5	TRBV6-5	CASSLVSQPQHF	TGTGCCAGCAGTTTGGTTAGTCAGCCCCAGCATTTT
few	-	TRBJ1-5	TRBV2	CASSEMGADQPQHF	TGTGCCAGCAGTGAAATGGGAGCCGATCAGCCCCAGCATTTT
-	-	TRBJ2-7	TRBV6-2/TRBV6-3	CASSIGILEQYF	TGTGCCAGCAGCATCGGGATCCTCGAGCAGTACTTC
-	TRBD1	TRBJ2-3	TRBV9	CASRAGTGGDTQYF	TGTGCCAGCAGGGCCGGGACAGGAGGAGATACGCAGTATTTT
-	-	TRBJ2-3	TRBV5-6	CASSLAGGVDTQYF	TGTGCCAGCAGCTTAGCGGGCGGGGTGGATACGCAGTATTTT
few	TRBD1	TRBJ1-2	TRBV28	CASSPRDRGLYGYTF	TGTGCCAGCAGTCCGCGTGACAGGGGGCTCTATGGCTACACCTTC
few	TRBD1	TRBJ2-3	TRBV7-9	CASKGQYSDTQYF	TGTGCCAGCAAGGGACAGTATTCAGATACGCAGTATTTT
-	-	TRBJ1-1	TRBV6-1	CASSETASTEAFF	TGTGCCAGCAGTGAAACTGCTAGCACTGAAGCTTTCTTT
few	-	TRBJ2-7	TRBV7-2	CASSLMGGQYEQYF	TGTGCCAGCAGCTTGATGGGGGGGCAGTACGAGCAGTACTTC
-	TRBD1	TRBJ2-1	TRBV18	CASSGQYNEQFF	TGTGCCAGCTCGGGACAGTACAATGAGCAGTTCTTC
-	-	TRBJ2-3	TRBV6-2/TRBV6-3	CASSYSIQGRSTDTQYF	TGTGCCAGCAGTTACTCGATCCAGGGCCGTAGCACAGATACGCAGTATTTT